Listed below are T cell receptor beta chains from one sample, sequenced in a study of CD8 T cells in Susac syndrome. Each CDR3 protein gets one entry after TCRdb re-called the immunoSEQ multiplex PCR reads with MiXCR. The sample has about 240,000 distinct CDR3 sequences; 90% to 96% are singletons. Input material: CD4+ T cells from PBMCs. The receptors originated from a human donor with Susac syndrome. CDR3s include the opening cysteine and the closing phenylalanine or tryptophan. D genes are given only for firm matches. Clone size is not always given. Where it is, it says once, few, many or a class for expanded clones.

j_call: TRBJ2-7
d_call: -
clone_size: -
v_call: TRBV18
cdr3_aa: CASSPDSLAEQYF
cdr3_nt: TGTGCCAGCTCACCGGACAGTTTAGCCGAGCAGTACTTC

j_call: TRBJ1-4
d_call: -
clone_size: -
v_call: TRBV7-9
cdr3_aa: CASSLYTGRLFF
cdr3_nt: TGTGCCAGCAGCTTATATACGGGACGACTGTTTTTT

j_call: TRBJ2-3
d_call: TRBD2
clone_size: -
v_call: TRBV29-1
cdr3_aa: CSAKLAGTDTQYF
cdr3_nt: TGCAGCGCCAAACTAGCGGGCACAGATACGCAGTATTTT

j_call: TRBJ1-1
d_call: -
clone_size: -
v_call: TRBV27
cdr3_aa: CASTRLPLYGANTEAFF
cdr3_nt: TGTGCCAGCACCCGACTCCCTCTATATGGCGCGAACACTGAAGCTTTCTTT

j_call: TRBJ2-7
d_call: -
clone_size: -
v_call: TRBV5-6
cdr3_aa: CASSNGNVYEQYF
cdr3_nt: TGTGCCAGCAGCAATGGGAACGTTTACGAGCAGTACTTC

j_call: TRBJ1-5
d_call: TRBD1
clone_size: -
v_call: TRBV15
cdr3_aa: CATSREITGGNQPQHF
cdr3_nt: TGTGCCACCAGCAGAGAGATCACAGGGGGCAATCAGCCCCAGCATTTT

j_call: TRBJ1-1
d_call: -
clone_size: -
v_call: TRBV29-1
cdr3_aa: CSVDWGRSGIAFF
cdr3_nt: TGCAGCGTTGACTGGGGAAGGAGTGGGATAGCTTTCTTT

j_call: TRBJ1-2
d_call: -
clone_size: -
v_call: TRBV20-1
cdr3_aa: CSANRPYYGYTF
cdr3_nt: TGCAGTGCTAACCGACCCTACTATGGCTACACCTTC

j_call: TRBJ2-7
d_call: TRBD1
clone_size: -
v_call: TRBV12-3/TRBV12-4
cdr3_aa: CASSSGQGKKYF
cdr3_nt: TGTGCCAGCAGTTCGGGACAGGGAAAGAAGTACTTC

j_call: TRBJ2-5
d_call: TRBD2
clone_size: -
v_call: TRBV9
cdr3_aa: CASSLGTSGSPGETQYF
cdr3_nt: TGTGCCAGCAGCCTTGGGACTAGCGGAAGCCCAGGAGAGACCCAGTACTTC

j_call: TRBJ1-1
d_call: -
clone_size: once
v_call: TRBV3-1
cdr3_aa: CASSLKGLLGTEAFF
cdr3_nt: TGTGCCAGCAGCCTTAAGGGCCTGTTGGGCACTGAAGCTTTCTTT

j_call: TRBJ2-2
d_call: -
clone_size: -
v_call: TRBV7-9
cdr3_aa: CASSLVRGPGELFF
cdr3_nt: TGTGCCAGCAGCTTAGTTCGGGGTCCCGGGGAGCTGTTTTTT

j_call: TRBJ2-1
d_call: -
clone_size: -
v_call: TRBV27
cdr3_aa: CASRGLLRANEQFF
cdr3_nt: TGTGCCAGCAGAGGGCTGTTAAGGGCTAATGAGCAGTTCTTC

j_call: TRBJ2-3
d_call: -
clone_size: -
v_call: TRBV25-1
cdr3_aa: CASSEGVMRAKSTDTQYF
cdr3_nt: TGTGCCAGCAGTGAAGGGGTAATGCGCGCAAAGAGCACAGATACGCAGTATTTT

j_call: TRBJ2-2
d_call: TRBD1
clone_size: -
v_call: TRBV11-3
cdr3_aa: CASSTGQGITGELFF
cdr3_nt: TGTGCCAGCAGCACCGGACAGGGGATCACCGGGGAGCTGTTTTTT

j_call: TRBJ2-5
d_call: TRBD2
clone_size: -
v_call: TRBV18
cdr3_aa: CASSRLAGGKETQYF
cdr3_nt: TGTGCCAGCTCACGACTAGCGGGAGGCAAAGAGACCCAGTACTTC

j_call: TRBJ2-7
d_call: -
clone_size: -
v_call: TRBV20-1
cdr3_aa: CSAQSLQGNRYEQYF
cdr3_nt: TGCAGTGCGCAGAGCCTCCAGGGGAATAGGTACGAGCAGTACTTC

j_call: TRBJ1-1
d_call: -
clone_size: -
v_call: TRBV30
cdr3_aa: CAWSVMGGTEAFF
cdr3_nt: TGTGCCTGGAGTGTGATGGGGGGGACTGAAGCTTTCTTT

j_call: TRBJ2-1
d_call: TRBD2
clone_size: -
v_call: TRBV13
cdr3_aa: CASSFSPSTSGRGVFDEQFF
cdr3_nt: TGTGCCAGCAGCTTCTCCCCCTCGACTAGCGGGAGGGGGGTATTCGATGAGCAGTTCTTC

j_call: TRBJ1-2
d_call: -
clone_size: once
v_call: TRBV19
cdr3_aa: CASNPGYGYTF
cdr3_nt: TGTGCCAGTAACCCGGGGTATGGCTACACCTTC

j_call: TRBJ2-7
d_call: -
clone_size: -
v_call: TRBV20-1
cdr3_aa: CSAPGQTYEQYF
cdr3_nt: TGCAGTGCTCCTGGACAGACCTACGAGCAGTACTTC

j_call: TRBJ1-2
d_call: -
clone_size: -
v_call: TRBV18
cdr3_aa: CASSPFTDYGYTF
cdr3_nt: TGTGCCAGCTCACCCTTTACAGATTATGGCTACACCTTC

j_call: TRBJ2-3
d_call: -
clone_size: once
v_call: TRBV5-6
cdr3_aa: CASTPSTDTQYF
cdr3_nt: TGTGCCAGCACCCCTTCCACAGATACGCAGTATTTT